This T cell receptor beta chain was retrieved from a study of blood T cell repertoires in COVID-19. Study at large: Spain, Italy and the United States supplied samples that represented acute and convalescent COVID-19. PBMCs, B-cell-depleted T cells, or T cells provided the cDNA or gDNA that made up the material.

V lost 4 bases to trimming and J lost 0 bases, with 22 bases between them. CDR3 length equals 18 residues. Enrollment of patients from Seattle took place during active infection, with longitudinal follow-up. Using immunoSEQ multiplex PCR, the repertoire was profiled, and TCRdb retains in-frame clones only, with some absent. The sample carries about 280,000 clones, about nine tenths recorded once. The sample consisted of peripheral blood. The chain employs TRBV23-1 and TRBJ2-7, with D maybe TRBD1 (6 bases). TRBV23-1 is identified as an open reading frame with a role that is uncertain. This TCR was sampled from a woman under 40 with COVID-19, enrolled during active disease. CDR3 sequence (DNA): TGCGCCAGCAGTCTTAGGACAGCCCGGACGAGAAGCTCCTACGAGCAGTACTTC. Its protein product is CASSLRTARTRSSYEQYF.